This T cell receptor beta chain was profiled in a study of CD8 T cells in ankylosing spondylitis. With respect to this clonotype: Its matching antigen is unknown.

Study results and caveats: Typical of ankylosing spondylitis blood, it appeared, was a TCR beta motif of fewer than ten highly homologous variants. The study looked at matched synovial fluid samples from ankylosing spondylitis patients. Disease-linked clones were reported to be significantly enriched there.

Making the TCR beta libraries involved quantitative 5'-RACE with molecular barcodes. TCRdb itself ran the 5' RACE reads through MiXCR, one entry per CDR3 protein. The sample yields 290,000 or so distinct CDR3 sequences, less than 25% seen once. Sequencing was carried out using blood, either unsorted or a sorted T cell fraction (not recorded which). This TCR came from a female donor with ankylosing spondylitis or in good health (not recorded which).

CDR3 region: CASSRWGERDTDTQYF. The DNA for the CDR3 is TGTGCCAGCAGCCGATGGGGCGAGCGGGACACAGATACGCAGTATTTT. The rearrangement uses TRBV3-1 and TRBJ2-3; 7 bases line up with TRBD2. The CDR3 is made up of 16 amino acids. J was trimmed by 2 bases and V by 4 bases; bases with no gene match: 9. Germline lookup yields CDR1 LGHDT and CDR2 YNNKEL (reference sequence).